A selection of T cell receptor beta chains follows, all from one sample in a study of blood T cell repertoires in COVID-19. Assay used: immunoSEQ multiplex PCR; TCRdb lists only in-frame clones, some missing. The table lists 190,000 or so clones, approximately 81% of them singletons. Sequencing was performed on PBMCs or T cells enriched from blood (not recorded which). The receptor source for this set is a man aged 35-49 years who had recovered from COVID-19. CDR3s include the opening cysteine and the closing phenylalanine or tryptophan. D genes are given only for firm matches. Only part of the rows carry a size: once, few, many, or a class if the clone is expanded.

TRBJ2-3	NA	16	TRBD2	TRBV5-1	TGCGCCAGCCGGGAGGGATCACCCGTCAGCACAGATACGCAGTATTTT	CASREGSPVSTDTQYF
TRBJ2-3	NA	15	NA	TRBV5-4	TGTGCCAGCAGCTTGGTCAGGGGATTAACAGATACGCAGTATTTT	CASSLVRGLTDTQYF
TRBJ1-5	NA	13	NA	TRBV27	TGTGCATCCGGCCAGAGGATAAATCAGCCCCAGCATTTT	CASGQRINQPQHF
TRBJ1-1	NA	13	NA	TRBV19	TGTGCCAGTAGTATGTACAGGAACACTGAAGCTTTCTTT	CASSMYRNTEAFF
TRBJ2-2	NA	14	NA	TRBV29-1	TGCAGCGTCCAATCTCAGGCGTACACCGGGGAGCTGTTTTTT	CSVQSQAYTGELFF
TRBJ2-2	NA	15	TRBD1	TRBV20-1	TGCAGTGCTAGTCCCGGGACAGGGAACACCGGGGAGCTGTTTTTT	CSASPGTGNTGELFF
TRBJ2-7	NA	17	TRBD1	TRBV18	TGTGCCAGCTCACCTGAGTGGGACAGGGGATATTCCTACGAGCAGTACTTC	CASSPEWDRGYSYEQYF
TRBJ1-2	once	15	NA	TRBV15	TGTGCCACCAGCAGAGATAACCTAGCTAACTATGGCTACACCTTC	CATSRDNLANYGYTF
TRBJ2-5	NA	13	NA	TRBV10-3	TGTGCCATCAGTGTGGACTTCCAAGAGACCCAGTACTTC	CAISVDFQETQYF
TRBJ1-2	NA	14	NA	TRBV27	TGTGCCAGCAGAGTTGTACAAGGGGCGAGGGGCTACACCTTC	CASRVVQGARGYTF
TRBJ2-1	NA	15	NA	TRBV4-3	TGCGCCAGCAGCCAAGGAGCCAAAATCGGCAATGAGCAGTTCTTC	CASSQGAKIGNEQFF
TRBJ2-2	NA	19	NA	TRBV10-1	TGCGCCAGCAGTGTTTGGCTCGATGCCCCATGCCTGAACACCGGGGAGCTGTTTTTT	CASSVWLDAPCLNTGELFF
TRBJ2-1	NA	22	NA	TRBV21-1	TGTGCCAGCAGCAAAGGGGACCCGGTCAAGAAAACTAAGACTAGCGGGAACGGTGAGCAGTTCTTC	CASSKGDPVKKTKTSGNGEQFF
TRBJ1-6	NA	15	NA	TRBV6-5	TGTGCCAGCAGTTACGGTGCCAGGGAAAGTTCACCCCTCCACTTT	CASSYGARESSPLHF
TRBJ2-3	once	16	TRBD1	TRBV11-3	TGTGCCAGCAGCTTTAAGGGGGCAGCATTCACAGATACGCAGTATTTT	CASSFKGAAFTDTQYF
TRBJ2-2	NA	13	NA	TRBV7-2	TGTGCCAGCAGCCGCACAGACAGCGGGGAGCTGTTTTTT	CASSRTDSGELFF
TRBJ2-7	NA	14	NA	TRBV5-1	TGCGCCAGCAGCTTGGGGCAGGGAAGGAACGAGCAGTACTTC	CASSLGQGRNEQYF